This T cell receptor beta chain is drawn from a study of shared clonotypes between healthy human individuals. Study-level points and caveats: All-four-donor shared clonotypes had higher generation probabilities than non-shared clonotypes did. The study sampled only blood, and tissue repertoires likely differ.

In the original processing: Quality scores were absent from the junction-only immunoSEQ sequences, so filtering differed. The repertoire was sequenced with immunoSEQ multiplex PCR; TCRdb's copy has only in-frame clones and lacks some. V and J calls plus clone size are reproduced from that table; the DNA served to infer D and trimming. The table lists about 2.2 million clones, approximately 94% of them singletons. This CDR3 comprises 16 residues. Trimming removed 3 bases at V and 5 bases at J, with 16 bases between. Looked up from germline, CDR1 is MDHEN and CDR2 is SYDVKM. CD8 cells classed as naive were CD45RO-negative and positively selected for CCR7, excluding terminally differentiated effector memory CD45RA+ cells. There were no recent acute infections or vaccinations among the donors, who were healthy HIV-negative adults. Turning to this clone: What it recognizes is unknown.

The sequence came from a man between 18 and 35 years old in good health. Some clones in this sample may be carry-over from other donors' samples. Material: naive CD8+ T cells from PBMCs. This rearrangement joins TRBV28 to TRBJ2-2; tentatively, D is TRBD1 (5 bases). The CDR3 sequence: CASSFAPRVWTGELFF. As DNA, the CDR3 is TGTGCCAGCAGTTTCGCCCCCAGGGTTTGGACCGGGGAGCTGTTTTTT.